This passage covers 20 T cell receptor beta chains from one sample sequenced in a study of cytomegalovirus exposure and HLA in healthy donors. The study ran its PCR with 60 Vbeta and 13 Jbeta primers. Assay used: immunoSEQ multiplex PCR; TCRdb lists only in-frame clones, some missing. The sample contains about 220,000 clones, 65% to 75% of which appear only once. The sample was PBMCs. The receptors come from a woman aged 30 to 39 in good health and CMV-seronegative.

The V gene is TRBV19, the J gene TRBJ2-1; 8 bases are shared with TRBD2. Trimming removed 1 base from V and 10 bases from J; junction bases left unmatched: 9. The CDR3 sequence is 15 residues long. Germline V gene lookup returns CDR1 LNHDA and CDR2 SQIVND (reference sequence). The CDR3 DNA follows: TGTGCCAGTAGTATAGCCGGGAGGGGGGGCGTGGAGCAGTTCTTC. This gives the protein CASSIAGRGGVEQFF.

CDR3 in amino acids: CASSQEVGGYNEQFF. The CDR3 nucleotides read TGTGCCAGCAGCCAAGAAGTAGGGGGTTACAATGAGCAGTTCTTC. V gene TRBV14 combines with J gene TRBJ2-1; maybe TRBD1 (6 bases). The CDR3 sequence is 15 residues long. Trimming removed 0 bases at V and 4 bases at J, with 10 bases between. Looked up from germline, CDR1 is SGHDN and CDR2 is FVKESK.

The gene calls are TRBV7-6 and TRBJ2-7; D is uncertain. V was shortened by 0 bases and J by 3 bases, with 18 bases between the two germline ends. Germline CDR1 SGHVS, CDR2 FNYEAQ. The CDR3 contains 17 residues. The CDR3, as DNA: TGTGCCAGCAGCTTAGCAATCAGTAACGAAAAGATCTACGAGCAGTACTTC. Protein sequence: CASSLAISNEKIYEQYF.

This clone was counted once. Germline and junction disagree at one end, which may indicate a read error. This chain connects TRBV6-6 to TRBJ2-3, with D uncertain. CDR1 and CDR2 from the germline V gene are MNHNY and SVGAGI (reference sequence). The CDR3 length is 14 residues. The CDR3 region is CSSRPSAYTDTQYF. CDR3 bases: TGTTCCAGTCGTCCTTCCGCGTACACAGATACGCAGTATTTT.

The J gene is TRBJ2-1, the V gene TRBV7-8; 12 nucleotides align to TRBD2. Per the germline V gene, CDR1 is SGHVS and CDR2 is FQNEAQ. The CDR3 length is 16 residues. Unmatched junction bases numbered 2, after V lost 3 bases and J lost 2 bases. The CDR3 is CASSFGLAGTYNEQFF. CDR3 bases: TGTGCCAGCAGCTTTGGACTAGCGGGAACCTACAATGAGCAGTTCTTC.

This chain joins TRBV5-1 and TRBJ2-7, with 9 bases matching TRBD1. V trimming: 3 bases; J trimming: 2 bases; junction bases outside the gene matches: 6. The CDR3 has 15 residues. CDR1 is SGHRS, CDR2 YFSETQ, per germline. The CDR3 region has the DNA TGCGCCAGCAGCTACTCCGGGACAGGGCCCTACGAGCAGTACTTC. Its translation is CASSYSGTGPYEQYF.

The chain recombines TRBV19 with TRBJ2-7; D possibly corresponds to TRBD1 (5 bases). The ends were cut back, 5 bases at V and 2 bases at J, with 16 bases in the middle. Germline-derived CDR1 and CDR2 are LNHDA and SQIVND (reference sequence). The CDR3 length is 15 residues. The CDR3 sequence: CASSSDARRAYEQYF. The CDR3, as DNA: TGTGCCAGTAGTTCGGACGCGCGCAGGGCCTACGAGCAGTACTTC.

V and J are TRBV21-1 and TRBJ1-4; TRBD1 is the table's D call, not checked against the DNA. TRBV21-1 represents a pseudogene. This CDR3 comprises 20 residues. The CDR3 coding sequence is TGTGCCAGCAGCAAACGGACCGGGACAGGGGTCCCAACAACTAATGAAAAACTGTTTTTT. As protein: CASSKRTGTGVPTTNEKLFF.

The V gene is TRBV4-1, the J gene TRBJ1-5; D may be TRBD1 (5 bases). The V gene's germline CDR1 is MGHRA and CDR2 YSYEKL. Trimming pared 4 bases from V and 6 bases from J, leaving 13 bases between. CDR3 length: 14 amino acids. The CDR3 bases are TGCGCCAGCAGCCTCCAGGTCCAGGGTCAGCCCCAGCATTTT. It specifies CASSLQVQGQPQHF.

The gene calls are TRBV27 and TRBJ2-5; 7 bases are a match to TRBD2. V gave up 4 bases and J gave up 3 bases; unmatched junction bases: 5. This CDR3 has 14 amino acids. Per germline, CDR1 MNHEY and CDR2 SMNVEV (reference sequence). The CDR3 sequence is CASSYRGVEETQYF. The CDR3 DNA reads as TGTGCCAGCAGTTACCGGGGGGTCGAAGAGACCCAGTACTTC.

The chain uses TRBV5-6 and TRBJ2-5; no firm D call. Near its end, the DNA agrees better with TRBJ2-7, so the J call may be wrong. Germline CDR1 reads SGHDT; CDR2 reads YYEEEE. The CDR3 length is 13 residues. CDR3 DNA sequence: TGTGCCAGCAGCCCTAGTCAATCCTACGAGCAGTACTTC. This codes for CASSPSQSYEQYF.

The chain combines TRBV2 with TRBJ2-5, with D possibly TRBD2 on 6 matching bases. Trimming took off 1 base at V and 5 bases at J, with 8 bases between the two ends. Per germline, CDR1 SNHLY and CDR2 FYNNEI. This CDR3 is 13 amino acids long. CDR3 residues: CASSEVGRETQYF. DNA of the CDR3: TGTGCCAGCAGTGAAGTGGGGAGGGAGACCCAGTACTTC.

J is TRBJ2-4 and V is TRBV7-2, with D perhaps matching TRBD2 (6 bases). Germline CDR1 and CDR2: SGHTA and FQGNSA. The CDR3 is 17 amino acids. V shed 0 bases and J shed 1 base, with 13 bases lying between them. CDR3 in DNA: TGTGCCAGCAGCTTAGCGGGGGTACGGGGGGCCAAAAACATTCAGTACTTC. Protein: CASSLAGVRGAKNIQYF.

The chain employs TRBV30 and TRBJ2-1; 7 nucleotides align to TRBD1. The CDR3 is 14 residues long. Germline values: CDR1 GTSNPN, CDR2 SVGIG (reference sequence). V shed 3 bases, J shed 2 bases, and the junction held 4 bases outside the gene matches. In nucleotides, the CDR3 is TGTGCCTGGAGAGGGGACAGTGCCTACAATGAGCAGTTCTTC. Its translation is CAWRGDSAYNEQFF.

The chain employs TRBV7-8 and TRBJ2-7, with 10 bases matching TRBD2. J was trimmed by 2 bases and V by 2 bases; bases with no gene match: 3. CDR3 length: 15 residues. The V gene's germline CDR1 is SGHVS and CDR2 FQNEAQ. The CDR3 DNA is TGTGCCAGCAGCTTAAGACTAGCGGGCACCTACGAGCAGTACTTC. It encodes CASSLRLAGTYEQYF.

The chain recombines TRBV19 with TRBJ1-4; TRBD1 agrees at 9 bases. This CDR3 has 15 residues. Germline V gives CDR1 LNHDA, CDR2 SQIVND (reference sequence). V was pared by 3 bases and J by 8 bases, with 7 bases of the junction left unmatched. CDR3 sequence (DNA): TGTGCCAGTAGTATTTGGGGGACAGGGAAGGAAAAACTGTTTTTT. Amino acids: CASSIWGTGKEKLFF.

The rearrangement uses TRBV30 and TRBJ2-1, with D uncertain. Trimming cost V 3 bases and J 1 base, with 10 bases left between them. The CDR3 extends over 14 amino acids. Germline CDR1 GTSNPN, CDR2 SVGIG (reference sequence). The CDR3 DNA reads TGTGCCTGGAGCCCTGGCAGGTCCTACAATGAGCAGTTCTTC. Protein product: CAWSPGRSYNEQFF.

This clone was counted only a few times. J is TRBJ1-1 and V is TRBV10-3, with TRBD1 matching over 10 bases. Germline V lookup: CDR1 ENHRY, CDR2 SYGVKD. V was pared by 8 bases and J by 4 bases, with 4 bases of the junction left unmatched. The CDR3 loop spans 13 amino acids. This chain's CDR3 is CAISGQGFTEAFF. Written as DNA, the CDR3 is TGTGCCATCTCGGGACAGGGGTTCACTGAAGCTTTCTTT.

This clone has more than one count but fewer than ten. The chain couples TRBV11-2 to TRBJ2-1; D gene uncertain. The CDR3 has 11 residues. Trimming cost V 2 bases and J 9 bases, with 5 bases left between them. Germline assignment: CDR1 SGHAT and CDR2 FQNNGV. CDR3 protein: CASSLRGEQFF. CDR3 nucleotide sequence: TGTGCCAGCAGCTTAAGAGGTGAGCAGTTCTTC.

As regards this clone: The junction differs from germline at one of its ends, possibly a read error. The rearrangement joins TRBV5-1 to TRBJ1-4, with D possibly TRBD1 on 5 matching bases. Germline V gives CDR1 SGHRS, CDR2 YFSETQ. The CDR3 runs to 15 residues. CDR3 amino acids: CSSSASGGLGEKLFF. In DNA, the CDR3 is TGCTCCAGCAGCGCCTCGGGGGGTCTGGGGGAAAAACTGTTTTTT. Combining the CDR3 with reference TRBV5-1 and TRBJ1-4 gives the whole variable domain KAGVTQTPRYLIKTRGQQVTLSCSPISGHRSVSWYQQTPGQGLQFLFEYFSETQRNKGNFPGRFSGRQFSNSRSEMNVSTLELGDSALYLCSSSASGGLGEKLFFGSGTQLSVL.